The entry that follows covers one T cell receptor beta chain sequence. Its specificity is not known. This record belongs to a study of CD8+CD57+ T cells in acquired aplastic anemia. Study-level information: Mean yield of DNA from sorted CD4+ and CD8+ cells was roughly 3.4 ug. CD4+ reads averaged around 9.9 million in healthy donors.

Whole-study findings and limits: Found in both controls and patients were twenty-nine CD8+ CDR3 sequences.

TCR beta VDJ and CDR3 profiles were obtained from a genomic DNA template. TCRdb itself ran the reads through MiXCR, one entry per CDR3 protein. There are more than 150,000 distinct CDR3 sequences in the sample; around half occur only once, and about 2.9% lies in the top ten. J lost 0 bases, V lost 4 bases, and 6 bases had no gene match. This CDR3 spans 14 amino acids. Germline loops: CDR1 DFQATT, CDR2 SNEGSKA (reference sequence). This clonotype was obtained from a human donor in good health. This sequence joins TRBV20-1 and TRBJ2-7; TRBD1 aligns across 7 bases. The material sequenced was sorted CD4+, CD8+, or CD8+CD57+ T cells (not recorded which) from PBMCs. The CDR3 bases are TGCAGTGCTACCCGGACAGGTTTCTCCTACGAGCAGTACTTC. This codes for CSATRTGFSYEQYF.